This TCR beta chain was observed in a study of PD-1 blockade in classical Hodgkin lymphoma. This clone was picked up one time. Its antigen is unknown. Germline V gives CDR1 MNHEY, CDR2 SMNVEV (reference sequence). Between the trimmed V and J ends, which lost 6 bases and 5 bases, there was a span of 16 bases. The CDR3 contains 14 residues. Every patient relapsed after autologous stem cell transplantation, and brentuximab vedotin exposure varied. Magnetic negative selection purified CD4+ T cells from thawed PBMCs. Best responses included complete response and partial response; otherwise, the best response was progressive disease. Findings and caveats of the study: Newly diagnosed patients reportedly had lower baseline TCR diversity than healthy donors. Lower baseline TCR diversity marked trial partial responders and progressors. The CD4+ diversity rise by C4D1 was clearest in complete responders.

The table came from immunoSEQ multiplex PCR; TCRdb's copy has only in-frame clones and leaves some out. The sample carries about 1,900 clones, around 86% recorded once. V and J are TRBV27 and TRBJ2-5; D might be TRBD2 (6 bases). The source was CD4+ T cells from blood, collected at baseline. The receptor comes from a human donor with classical Hodgkin lymphoma. The CDR3 loop is CASRRLSAGETQYF. DNA for the CDR3: TGTGCCAGCAGACGACTCTCCGCGGGGGAGACCCAGTACTTC.